This T cell receptor (beta chain) stems from a study of blood T cells in healthy people across ages. Trimming removed 3 bases at V and 2 bases at J, with 7 bases between. This CDR3 contains 14 residues. The germline CDR1 and CDR2 sequences are LNHDA and SQIVND (reference sequence). Through a sample-barcoded 5' primer and a J-beta primer mix, a second PCR was run for about 6 to 11 cycles. Using its own MiXCR run on the 5' RACE reads, TCRdb lists one record per CDR3 protein. The top ten hold roughly 7.7% of the sample, which has more than 1,400,000 distinct CDR3 sequences, approximately 42% seen once. The specimen sequenced was blood. This receptor was obtained from a woman between 18 and 29 years old in good health. This chain uses TRBV19 with TRBJ2-2; no clear D gene. For the CDR3, the DNA is TGTGCCAGTAGTATGATAAGAAACACCGGGGAGCTGTTTTTT. This codes for CASSMIRNTGELFF.